Shown below are 11 T cell receptor beta chains from a single sample sequenced in a study of blood T cell repertoires in COVID-19. The repertoire was sequenced with immunoSEQ multiplex PCR; TCRdb's copy has only in-frame clones and lacks some. The repertoire has nearly 80,000 clones, roughly 89% of them found once; the top ten carry 3.5% to 4%. Sequencing was done on a sample of peripheral blood. The origin of the receptors is a man between 50 and 59 years old with acute or convalescent COVID-19.

CDR3 sequence (DNA): TGTGCCAGCAGTTTCAACAATGAGCAGTTCTTC. Translated: CASSFNNEQFF. The chain carries TRBV12-3 or TRBV12-4 and TRBJ2-1; D not certain. CDR3 size: 11 residues. Trimming stripped 3 bases from V and 5 bases from J, with 2 bases between.

This sequence joins TRBV24-1 and TRBJ1-2, with D unclear. The germline V gene has CDR1 KGHDR and CDR2 SFDVKD. The CDR3 has 14 residues. The V and J ends lost 3 bases and 8 bases respectively, with 15 bases between them. CDR3 sequence (DNA): TGTGCCACCAGTGATCCCCCCCCAAGCGGGGGCTACACCTTC. Translated: CATSDPPPSGGYTF.

The V call is TRBV6-5, the J call TRBJ1-5, with unresolved D. This CDR3 has 13 residues. V was clipped by 10 bases and J by 2 bases, with 12 bases between them. Per the germline V gene, CDR1 is MNHEY and CDR2 is SVGAGI. CDR3 nucleotide sequence: TGTGCCACCCGAAGGCAGGGCAATCAGCCCCAGCATTTT. This gives the protein CATRRQGNQPQHF.

The CDR3 region has the DNA TGTGCCAGCAGCGTAGGGTTTTGGACAGGGCCGGGGTATGGCTACACCTTC. It translates to CASSVGFWTGPGYGYTF. The chain links TRBV9 to TRBJ1-2; 8 bases are shared with TRBD1. The V segment lost 0 bases and the J segment 5 bases; nucleotides outside the gene matches: 12. The CDR3 spans 17 residues. Germline V gene sequence: CDR1 SGDLS, CDR2 YYNGEE.

The chain combines TRBV4-3 with TRBJ1-2; TRBD1 aligns across 9 bases. This CDR3 contains 16 residues. Looked up from germline, CDR1 is LGHNA and CDR2 is YSLEER. V lost 3 bases, J lost 6 bases, and 11 bases stayed unmatched. The CDR3 DNA sequence: TGCGCCAGCAGCCATGCAAGCTCCGGGACAGGGAATGGCTACACCTTC. Translated: CASSHASSGTGNGYTF.

The genes are TRBV7-3 and TRBJ2-1; 9 bases line up with TRBD1. The V gene end was trimmed by 5 bases and the J gene end by 4 bases; junction bases not matched to a gene: 6. There are 15 residues in the CDR3. In germline, CDR1 is SGHTA, CDR2 FQGTGA. CDR3 in DNA: TGTGCCAGCAGCCCTCCCGGGACAGGGTACAATGAGCAGTTCTTC. Protein sequence: CASSPPGTGYNEQFF.

The table lists this clone with a count of one. CDR3 amino acids: CASSRPGTGTLEQYF. DNA for the CDR3: TGTGCCAGTAGTCGTCCCGGGACAGGGACCCTTGAGCAGTACTTC. The chain has TRBV19 and TRBJ2-7; 9 positions match TRBD1. This CDR3 is built from 15 residues. Looked up from germline, CDR1 is LNHDA and CDR2 is SQIVND (reference sequence). V was clipped by 5 bases and J by 7 bases; unmatched bases: 12.

The rearrangement links TRBV5-5 to TRBJ2-7, with D maybe TRBD1 (5 bases). The CDR3 is made up of 13 amino acids. The germline V gene has CDR1 SGHKS and CDR2 YYEKEE (reference sequence). Trimming removed 2 bases at V and 6 bases at J, with 12 bases between. This CDR3 reads CASSLTQRGEQYF. CDR3 coding DNA: TGTGCCAGCAGCTTAACTCAAAGGGGCGAGCAGTACTTC.

The chain combines TRBV7-9 with TRBJ2-7; the match to TRBD1 covers 8 bases. The V gene's germline CDR1 is SEHNR and CDR2 FQNEAQ (reference sequence). With V trimmed by 8 bases and J by 5 bases, 17 bases remained unmatched. CDR3 length equals 16 residues. CDR3 in amino acids: CASGQGAISHGDEQYF. CDR3 DNA sequence: TGTGCCAGCGGGCAGGGGGCTATATCCCACGGAGACGAGCAGTACTTC.

This rearrangement joins TRBV9 to TRBJ2-1, with D possibly being TRBD2 (6 bases). Per germline, CDR1 SGDLS and CDR2 YYNGEE. There are 15 residues in the CDR3. The V and J ends lost 2 bases and 5 bases respectively, with 14 bases between them. This chain's CDR3 is CASSVGLSTNNEQFF. In DNA, the CDR3 is TGTGCCAGCAGCGTTGGACTATCGACTAACAATGAGCAGTTCTTC.

This clone was counted only a few times. This chain connects TRBV29-1 to TRBJ2-5; 11 bases map to TRBD2. The CDR3 totals 15 residues. The V gene end was trimmed by 0 bases and the J gene end by 4 bases; junction bases not matched to a gene: 4. CDR1 SQVTM and CDR2 ANQGSEA come from the germline V gene. DNA of the CDR3: TGCAGCGTTGAAGAGCTAGCGGGAGGATTAGAGACCCAGTACTTC. This encodes CSVEELAGGLETQYF.